This TCR beta chain was recovered during a study of spatial heterogeneity in lung cancer. The wider study: Raw sequencing reads included, on average, more than ten appearances of each unique TCR and UMI combination.

Specified time point: sample taken at primary tumor resection. Tumor, nontumor lung or frozen PBMC supplied whole RNA that was sequenced unsorted. There were roughly 72 donors, all of them untreated patients with early-stage non-small cell lung cancer. There are 11 residues in the CDR3. Germline loops: CDR1 SQVTM, CDR2 ANQGSEA. V shed 4 bases and J shed 6 bases, with 9 bases lying between them. Individual TCR cDNA molecules each bore their own unique molecular identifier. MiXCR, run by TCRdb on the 5' RACE reads, gives a single entry per CDR3 protein. The sample carries about 75,000 distinct CDR3 sequences, about an eighth recorded once.

The specimen comprised PBMCs, sampled at surgery. The receptor's source is a male donor with early-stage non-small cell lung cancer. The chain employs TRBV29-1 and TRBJ1-1, with D uncertain. CDR3 loop: CSVGGSAEAFF. The CDR3 DNA reads as TGCAGCGTTGGAGGGTCCGCTGAAGCTTTCTTT.